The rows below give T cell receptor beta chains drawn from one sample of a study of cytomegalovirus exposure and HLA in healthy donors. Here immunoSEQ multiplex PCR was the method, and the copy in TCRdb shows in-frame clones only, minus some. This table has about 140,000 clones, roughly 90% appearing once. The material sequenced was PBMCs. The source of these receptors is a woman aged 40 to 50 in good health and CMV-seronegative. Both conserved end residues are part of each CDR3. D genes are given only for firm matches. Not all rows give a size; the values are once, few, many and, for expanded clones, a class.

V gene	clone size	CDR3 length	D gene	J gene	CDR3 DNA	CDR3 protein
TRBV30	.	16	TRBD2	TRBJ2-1	TGTGCCTGGAGTCCCCCTTGGCGGGAGAGCTACAATGAGCAGTTCTTC	CAWSPPWRESYNEQFF
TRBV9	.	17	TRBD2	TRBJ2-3	TGTGCCAGCAGCGTAGCTGCGGGAGGGCCGGGCAAAGATACGCAGTATTTT	CASSVAAGGPGKDTQYF
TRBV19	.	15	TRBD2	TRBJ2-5	TGTGCCAGTAGTATTGGCTGGGCGGGAGGGAAGACCCAGTACTTC	CASSIGWAGGKTQYF
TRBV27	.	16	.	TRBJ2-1	TGTGCCACCTCGGGGGGCTGGTCGGGCGGGAGCCGTGAGCAGTTCTTC	CATSGGWSGGSREQFF
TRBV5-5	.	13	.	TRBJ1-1	TGTGCCAGCAAAACAACAGGGCTCGCTGAAGCTTTCTTT	CASKTTGLAEAFF
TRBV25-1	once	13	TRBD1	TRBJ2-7	TGTGCCAGCAGTGCAGGGGGCGCCTACGAGCAGTACTTC	CASSAGGAYEQYF
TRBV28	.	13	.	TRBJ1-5	TGTGCCAGCAGTTCCTACCCGGTTGAGCCCCAGCATTTT	CASSSYPVEPQHF
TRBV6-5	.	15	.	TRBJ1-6	TGTGCCAGCGGAGACCTCAGGGGAAGAATTTCACCCCTCCACTTT	CASGDLRGRISPLHF
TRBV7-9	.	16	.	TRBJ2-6	TGTGCCAGCAGCTTGGCAGGGCTCTCTGGGGCCAACGTCCTGACTTTC	CASSLAGLSGANVLTF
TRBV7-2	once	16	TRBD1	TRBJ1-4	TGTGCCAGCAGCCGGGGGGGACAGGGCATAGGTGAAAAACTGTTTTTT	CASSRGGQGIGEKLFF
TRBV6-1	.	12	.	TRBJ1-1	TGTGCCAGCAGTCGGGTGAACACTGAAGCTTTCTTT	CASSRVNTEAFF
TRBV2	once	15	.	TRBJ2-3	TGTGCCCAAAAAGAGGTGGCCCTCCGGGGGGATACGCAGTATTTT	CAQKEVALRGDTQYF
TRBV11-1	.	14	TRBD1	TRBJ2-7	TGTGCCAGCAGCTTCAGGGGGCCGTCCTACGAGCAGTACTTC	CASSFRGPSYEQYF